The next 8 T cell receptor beta chains were all read from a single sample in a study of regulatory T cells in long-lasting Graves disease. Both iRepertoire HTBI primers and Arm-PCR of CDR3 regions were used to build the TCR beta libraries. One entry per CDR3 protein results from TCRdb running MiXCR on the multiplex PCR reads. The top ten hold approximately 8% of the sample, which has over 350,000 distinct CDR3 sequences, approximately 15% seen once. Time point of the sample: newly diagnosed GD, antithyroid drugs for less than 3 months. Preparation of the TCR library used RNA extracted from PBMCs. This same sample was also part of a study on T cells in Graves' hyperthyroidism and ophthalmopathy.

The sequencing here drew on peripheral blood mononuclear cells (PBMCs), taken at new diagnosis, from a patient treated with antithyroid drugs. Receptors originate from a woman in her thirties or forties with Graves disease.

This clonotype appeared many times. The chain joins TRBV28 to TRBJ2-7; tentative D call: TRBD2 (5 bases). Germline CDR1 is MDHEN and CDR2 is SYDVKM. V was pared by 5 bases and J by 3 bases, with 14 bases between. This CDR3 is 14 amino acids long. The CDR3 spells CASSMADYRYEQYF. DNA for the CDR3: TGTGCCAGCAGTATGGCAGACTATCGCTACGAGCAGTACTTC.

This clonotype was seen repeatedly, ten times or more. The J gene is TRBJ2-1, the V gene TRBV12-3 or TRBV12-4; D assignment may be TRBD1 or TRBD2 (6 bases each). The CDR3 is 14 amino acids. Trimming left V 8 bases short and J 9 bases short, with 20 bases between. CDR3 in DNA: TGTGCCAGCGGAGGGGGGCTCCTTACGGGTGAGCAGTTCTTC. Protein sequence: CASGGGLLTGEQFF.

The sample holds a few counts of this clonotype. The chain employs TRBV6-1 and TRBJ2-7; D may be TRBD1 (6 bases). The ends were cut back, 7 bases at V and 4 bases at J, with 14 bases in the middle. CDR3 size: 13 residues. Germline-derived CDR1 and CDR2 are MNHNS and SASEGT. The CDR3 loop reads CASNQGHFYEQYF. CDR3 bases: TGTGCCAGCAACCAGGGACATTTTTACGAGCAGTACTTC.

The chain is built from TRBV19 and TRBJ1-5, with D perhaps matching TRBD1 (6 bases). The CDR3 covers 15 residues. The V end was cut by 4 bases, the J end by 5 bases, with 15 bases between. The germline gives CDR1 LNHDA, CDR2 SQIVND (reference sequence). The CDR3 region has the DNA TGTGCCAGTAGTACCGCAGGGGAAACTCATCAGCCCCAGCATTTT. Residues: CASSTAGETHQPQHF.

The rearrangement uses TRBV15 and TRBJ2-1; TRBD2 might be the D (5 bases). Trimming shortened V by 0 bases and J by 5 bases, and 8 bases separated the two germline ends. Germline V gene lookup returns CDR1 LNHNV and CDR2 YYDKDF (reference sequence). The CDR3 extends over 14 amino acids. The CDR3 nucleotides are TGTGCCACCAGCAGAGATCCGGAGGACAATGAGCAGTTCTTC. Translation gives CATSRDPEDNEQFF. The complete variable domain, with remaining parts taken from reference TRBV15 and TRBJ2-1, reads DAMVIQNPRYQVTQFGKPVTLSCSQTLNHNVMYWYQQKSSQAPKLLFHYYDKDFNNEADTPDNFQSRRPNTSFCFLDIRSPGLGDTAMYLCATSRDPEDNEQFFGPGTRLTVL.

This clonotype was counted ten times or more. The V call is TRBV27, the J call TRBJ2-5; 14 positions agree with TRBD2. The germline V gene has CDR1 MNHEY and CDR2 SMNVEV (reference sequence). V dropped 5 bases and J dropped 1; count of bases not matched to a gene: 6. The CDR3 is 17 residues long. CDR3 sequence (DNA): TGTGCCAGCAGTCCGGGACTAGCGGGAGCTAGCCAAGAGACCCAGTACTTC. Protein: CASSPGLAGASQETQYF.

This clonotype turned up a few times. The rearrangement joins TRBV5-5 to TRBJ2-7, with TRBD1 matching over 9 bases. With 4 bases clipped from V and 6 bases from J, the junction kept 8 bases outside the gene matches. The CDR3 has 14 amino acids. Germline V gives CDR1 SGHKS, CDR2 YYEKEE (reference sequence). The DNA for the CDR3 is TGTGCCAGCAGCCATTCCGGGACAGGGTTCGAGCAGTACTTC. As protein: CASSHSGTGFEQYF.

The chain is built from TRBV12-3 or TRBV12-4 and TRBJ2-3; a possible D gene is TRBD2 (5 bases). V shed 4 bases and J shed 0 bases, with 14 bases lying between them. The CDR3 runs 16 residues. CDR3: CASSSLGGLSTDTQYF. The CDR3 nucleotides are TGTGCCAGCAGTTCCCTTGGCGGGCTTAGCACAGATACGCAGTATTTT.